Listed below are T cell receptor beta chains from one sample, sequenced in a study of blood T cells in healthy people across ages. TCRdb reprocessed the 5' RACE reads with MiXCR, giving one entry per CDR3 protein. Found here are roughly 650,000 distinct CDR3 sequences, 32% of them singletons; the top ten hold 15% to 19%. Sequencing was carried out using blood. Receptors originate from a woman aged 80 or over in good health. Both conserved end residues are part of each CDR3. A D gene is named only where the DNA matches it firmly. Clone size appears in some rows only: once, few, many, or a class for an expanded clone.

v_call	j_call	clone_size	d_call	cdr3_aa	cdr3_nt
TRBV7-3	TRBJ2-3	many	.	CASRNTSTDTQYF	TGTGCCAGCAGGAATACTAGCACAGATACGCAGTATTTT
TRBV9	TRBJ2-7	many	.	CASSVGEGGSYEQYF	TGTGCCAGCAGCGTAGGTGAGGGGGGCTCCTACGAGCAGTACTTC
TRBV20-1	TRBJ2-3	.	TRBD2	CSARDPRAGADTQYF	TGCAGTGCTAGAGATCCAAGAGCGGGAGCAGATACGCAGTATTTT
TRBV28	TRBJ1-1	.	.	CASSLEPGAGDTEAFF	TGTGCCAGCAGTTTAGAGCCCGGGGCAGGGGATACTGAAGCTTTCTTT
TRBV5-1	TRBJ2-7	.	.	CASSLATDGGYEQYF	TGCGCCAGCAGCTTGGCCACGGACGGGGGATACGAGCAGTACTTC
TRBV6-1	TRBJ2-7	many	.	CASSVGSSVNYEQYF	TGTGCCAGCAGTGTAGGTTCCAGCGTGAACTACGAGCAGTACTTC
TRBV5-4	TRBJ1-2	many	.	CASSLRGTSNYGYTF	TGTGCCAGCAGCCTTCGGGGGACTTCTAACTATGGCTACACCTTC
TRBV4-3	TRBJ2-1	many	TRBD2	CASSQDTSGGDEQFF	TGCGCCAGCAGCCAAGATACTAGCGGGGGGGATGAGCAGTTCTTC
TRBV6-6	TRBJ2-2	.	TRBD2	CASSYIGGGATGERFF	TGTGCCAGCAGTTACATAGGCGGGGGGGCTACCGGGGAGCGGTTTTTT
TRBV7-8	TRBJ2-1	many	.	CASSLLAWGKDEQFF	TGTGCCAGCAGCTTACTGGCCTGGGGGAAGGATGAGCAGTTCTTC
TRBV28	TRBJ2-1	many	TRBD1	CASSSGGQGLHEQFF	TGTGCCAGCTCGTCGGGGGGACAGGGGCTCCATGAGCAGTTCTTC
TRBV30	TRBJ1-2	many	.	CAWRGQGRSYTF	TGTGCCTGGAGGGGCCAGGGCAGAAGCTACACCTTC
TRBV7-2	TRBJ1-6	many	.	CASSLGYRTNSPLHF	TGTGCCAGCAGCTTAGGGTACAGGACTAATTCACCCCTCCACTTT
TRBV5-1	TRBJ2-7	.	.	CASSLVGDSNYEQYF	TGCGCCAGCAGCTTGGTTGGAGACAGTAATTACGAGCAGTACTTC
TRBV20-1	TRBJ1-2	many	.	CSAAQGSYGYTF	TGCAGTGCGGCACAAGGGAGCTATGGCTACACCTTC
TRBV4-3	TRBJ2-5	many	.	CASSRETRRTQYF	TGCGCCAGCAGCCGAGAGACGAGAAGGACCCAGTACTTC
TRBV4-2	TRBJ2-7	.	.	CASSQARTTPQNIYEQYF	TGTGCCAGCAGCCAAGCACGGACTACGCCCCAAAACATCTACGAGCAGTACTTC
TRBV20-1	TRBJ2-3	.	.	CSARREISTDTQYF	TGCAGTGCTAGAAGGGAGATTAGCACAGATACGCAGTATTTT
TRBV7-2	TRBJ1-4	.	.	CASSLVGTAINEKLFF	TGTGCCAGCAGCTTAGTGGGGACTGCAATTAATGAAAAACTGTTTTTT
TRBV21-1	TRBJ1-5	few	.	CASFFSRPVENQPQHF	TGTGCCAGCTTTTTTTCGCGACCAGTCGAAAATCAGCCCCAGCATTTT
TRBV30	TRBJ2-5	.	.	CAWSSSETQYF	TGTGCCTGGAGCAGTTCAGAGACCCAGTACTTC
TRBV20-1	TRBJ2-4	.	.	CSASFAGIYIQYF	TGCAGTGCTAGTTTCGCAGGGATCTACATTCAGTACTTC
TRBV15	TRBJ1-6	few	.	CATSLNRGNSPLHF	TGTGCCACCAGCCTAAATAGGGGAAATTCACCCCTCCACTTT
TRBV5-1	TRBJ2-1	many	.	CASSRGQDGPYNEQFF	TGCGCCAGCAGCCGGGGGCAGGACGGGCCGTACAATGAGCAGTTCTTC
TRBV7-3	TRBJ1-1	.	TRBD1	CASSSQGGEAFF	TGTGCCAGCAGCTCCCAGGGGGGTGAAGCTTTCTTT
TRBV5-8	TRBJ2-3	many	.	CASSSERSTDTQYF	TGTGCCAGCAGCTCAGAGCGAAGCACAGATACGCAGTATTTT
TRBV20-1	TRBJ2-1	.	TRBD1	CSAYGQGAVRNEQFF	TGCAGTGCTTACGGACAGGGGGCGGTTAGGAATGAGCAGTTCTTC